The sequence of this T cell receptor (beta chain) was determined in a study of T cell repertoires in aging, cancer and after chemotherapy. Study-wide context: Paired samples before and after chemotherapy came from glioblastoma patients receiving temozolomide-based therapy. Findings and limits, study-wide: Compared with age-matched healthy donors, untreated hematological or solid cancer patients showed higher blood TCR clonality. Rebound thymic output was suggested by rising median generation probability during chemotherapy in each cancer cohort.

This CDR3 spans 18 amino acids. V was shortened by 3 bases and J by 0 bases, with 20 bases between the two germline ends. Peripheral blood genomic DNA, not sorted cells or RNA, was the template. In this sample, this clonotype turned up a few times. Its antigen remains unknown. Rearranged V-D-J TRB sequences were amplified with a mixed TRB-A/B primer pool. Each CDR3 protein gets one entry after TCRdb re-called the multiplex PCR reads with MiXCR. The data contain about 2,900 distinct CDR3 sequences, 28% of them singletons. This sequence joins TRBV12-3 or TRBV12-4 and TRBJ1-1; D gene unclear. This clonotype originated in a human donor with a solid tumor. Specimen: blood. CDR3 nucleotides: TGTGCCAGCAGTTTCGTCGGGGAAGAGTGGCGAATGAACACTGAAGCTTTCTTT. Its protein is CASSFVGEEWRMNTEAFF.